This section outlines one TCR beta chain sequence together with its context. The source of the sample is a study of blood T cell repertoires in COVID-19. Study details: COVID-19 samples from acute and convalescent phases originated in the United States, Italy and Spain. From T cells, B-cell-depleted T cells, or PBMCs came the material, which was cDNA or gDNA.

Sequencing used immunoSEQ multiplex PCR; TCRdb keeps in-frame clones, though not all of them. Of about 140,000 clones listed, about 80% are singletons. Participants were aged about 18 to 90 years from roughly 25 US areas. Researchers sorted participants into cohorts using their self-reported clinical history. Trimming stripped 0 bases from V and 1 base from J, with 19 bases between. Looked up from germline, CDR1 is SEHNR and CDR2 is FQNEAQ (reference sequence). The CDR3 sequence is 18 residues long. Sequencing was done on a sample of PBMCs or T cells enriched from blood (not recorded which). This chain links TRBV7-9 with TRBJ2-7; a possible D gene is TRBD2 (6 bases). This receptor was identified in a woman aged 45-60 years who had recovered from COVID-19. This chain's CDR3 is CASSLAAGGTVSSYEQYF. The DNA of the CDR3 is TGTGCCAGCAGCTTAGCTGCCGGAGGGACTGTAAGTTCCTACGAGCAGTACTTC.